This T cell receptor beta chain was recorded in a study of T cell responses to AZD1222 COVID-19 vaccine. Germline-derived CDR1 and CDR2 are MNHEY and SVGEGT. This CDR3 has 13 residues. Trimming stripped 4 bases from V and 1 base from J, with 7 bases between. Some clones are missing from TCRdb's copy, which holds only in-frame ones; the method was immunoSEQ multiplex PCR. The table has 120,000 to 150,000 clones, 85% to 90% seen once; the top ten hold 2.5% to 3.5%. Comments on this clone: Its target is not known.

Overall study findings and caveats: Spike-specific TCR breadth and depth both grew after two AZD1222 doses. Clonal diversity may have been underestimated in mostly white British donors. Just a handful of AZD1222 recipients were seropositive at baseline.

The sample in question was peripheral blood, obtained 28 days after the second AZD1222 dose. The chain employs TRBV6-2 or TRBV6-3 and TRBJ1-1; D gene uncertain. This clonotype was obtained from an adult who received the AZD1222 COVID-19 vaccine. The CDR3 is CASSFTENTEAFF. The CDR3 bases are TGTGCCAGCAGTTTTACGGAGAACACTGAAGCTTTCTTT.